The text below deals with one T cell receptor (beta chain). The antigen is unknown. As for treatment: about 20 received Ad26.COV2.S at low or high dose, single or two shots; 5 received placebo; per-sample allocation not given. It was on day 63 after the first vaccine or placebo injection that samples were taken. Boston provided a donor who was an adult aged 18-55 years. The method was immunoSEQ multiplex PCR; TCRdb's version includes in-frame clones alone and lacks a portion of them. The table lists approximately 300,000 clones, 86% of them singletons. V dropped 2 bases and J dropped 0 bases, with 24 bases sitting between them. Germline values: CDR1 SGDLS, CDR2 YYNGEE. The length of the CDR3 is 20 residues. The sample originates from a study of Ad26.COV2.S vaccination and SARS-CoV-2 variants. Study-wide context: Ad26.COV2.S given intramuscularly, once or twice 56 days apart.

Study results and limitations: Placebo recipients trailed vaccine recipients in spike-specific TCR breadth. Participants given vaccine showed non-spike TCR breadth similar to that of placebo recipients.

The V call is TRBV9, the J call TRBJ2-1; unclear D gene. This receptor was taken from a person between 18 and 60 years old who received the Ad26.COV2.S COVID-19 vaccine or a placebo. Material: peripheral blood, obtained in a trial of Ad26.COV2.S vaccine versus placebo. CDR3 bases: TGTGCCAGCAGCGTCCAGATCCCGTCCGGGCAGCCAAGCTCCTACAATGAGCAGTTCTTC. It encodes CASSVQIPSGQPSSYNEQFF.